This T cell receptor (beta chain) was identified during a study of CD8+CD57+ T cells in acquired aplastic anemia. Study-level background: Healthy donors had, on average, about 9.9 million reads for their CD4+ cells.

The template for TCR beta VDJ and CDR3 sequence profiling was genomic DNA. TCRdb called the reads again in MiXCR, with one record for every CDR3 protein. In the table there are over 40,000 distinct CDR3 sequences, about three quarters of which are singletons. The sequencing input was sorted CD4+, CD8+, or CD8+CD57+ T cells (not recorded which) from PBMCs. The sequence derives from a human donor in good health, serving as a control.

CDR3 nucleotides: TGTGCCAGTAGTATAGACAGGACAACTAATTCACCCCTCCACTTT. Residues: CASSIDRTTNSPLHF. The V call is TRBV19, the J call TRBJ1-6, with a weak D call TRBD1 (5 bases). This CDR3 contains 15 residues. The V gene lost 0 bases and the J gene lost 6 bases, with 9 bases spanning the gap. The germline V gene has CDR1 LNHDA and CDR2 SQIVND (reference sequence).